The clone carrying this TCR beta chain was detected a few times. The target antigen is unknown. These data originate in a study of beta chain features in type 1 diabetes. The CDR3 has 12 residues. The V and J ends lost 8 bases and 6 bases respectively, with 11 bases between them. Germline V gene data show CDR1 as MDHEN and CDR2 as SYDVKM. Since all of the isolated RNA was reverse transcribed, expressed TCRB transcripts were what got sequenced. The table came from immunoSEQ multiplex PCR; TCRdb's copy has only in-frame clones and leaves some out. The sample carries 140,000 or so clones, less than 15% recorded once. Study-wide points: TCRB CDR3s were moderately but significantly shorter in Type 1 diabetes patients in all four CD4+ subsets.

The sequencing input was central memory CD4+ T cells from blood. This chain links TRBV28 with TRBJ1-5; D gene ambiguous. The clonotype was recovered from a man younger than 35 with type 1 diabetes. This CDR3 reads CASLEVAQPQHF. CDR3 in DNA: TGTGCCAGCCTCGAGGTGGCTCAGCCCCAGCATTTT.